Listed below are T cell receptor beta chains from one sample, sequenced in a study of T cell changes during pregnancy in multiple sclerosis. Only in-frame clones appear in the TCRdb table, and some are missing; sequencing was by immunoSEQ multiplex PCR. The sample lists about 24,000 clones; about 85% were seen once. The source was CD8+ T cells from peripheral blood mononuclear cells, collected in the first trimester of pregnancy. Receptors originate from a female donor in good health, enrolled as a control in a pregnancy study. Both conserved end residues are part of each CDR3. The D gene is left open where the match is weak. Not every row has a clone size; where given, it reads once, few, many or a size class.

>TRBV27|.|TRBJ2-5|few
TGTGCCAGCGGTATAGACAGGCCACCCGCGGGGACCCAGTACTTC
CASGIDRPPAGTQYF
>TRBV25-1|.|TRBJ1-2|once
TGTGCCAGCAGTTCCAAGCGGGGCTACACCTTC
CASSSKRGYTF
>TRBV29-1|TRBD1|TRBJ1-1|once
TGCAGCGTAGAACGATGGACAGGGGGCATGGCTGAAGCTTTCTTT
CSVERWTGGMAEAFF
>TRBV5-5|TRBD2|TRBJ2-7|once
TGTGCCAGCAGCTGGACTAGCGGGAGCTACGAGCAGTACTTC
CASSWTSGSYEQYF
>TRBV6-1|.|TRBJ1-1|.
TGTGCCAGCAGACGGGGGTACACTGAAGCTTTCTTT
CASRRGYTEAFF
>TRBV6-5|.|TRBJ2-3|.
TGTGCCAGCAGTTACTCGCTCGGGTCCACAGATACGCAGTATTTT
CASSYSLGSTDTQYF
>TRBV7-9|.|TRBJ2-3|once
TGTGCCAGCAGTTCTAACCCTACGCAGTATTTT
CASSSNPTQYF
>TRBV6-4|.|TRBJ1-1|.
TGTGCCAGCAGTGACGCGGCGAACACTGAAGCTTTCTTT
CASSDAANTEAFF
>TRBV6-4|.|TRBJ2-2|.
TGTGCCAGCAGTGACTCGAGCACCGGGGAGCTGTTTTTT
CASSDSSTGELFF
>TRBV19|TRBD2|TRBJ2-7|.
TGTGCCAGTAGTCCGAAGTCGTCTAGCGGAGCCTACGAGCAGTACTTC
CASSPKSSSGAYEQYF
>TRBV2|TRBD2|TRBJ2-5|.
TGTGCCAGGGGACTAGCGGGGGGGACACAAGAGACCCAGTACTTC
CARGLAGGTQETQYF
>TRBV5-3|.|TRBJ2-7|.
TGTGCCAGCAGCTTAAGAGGGAGTCCCTACGAGCAGTACTTC
CASSLRGSPYEQYF
>TRBV5-6|.|TRBJ1-1|few
TGTGCCAGCAGCTTGTCAGTGGCGGAAGAAGCTTTCTTT
CASSLSVAEEAFF
>TRBV9|.|TRBJ2-2|.
TGTGCCAGCAGCCTCCCCTCAACCGGGACTAACACCGGGGAGCTGTTTTTT
CASSLPSTGTNTGELFF
>TRBV14|TRBD1|TRBJ1-1|few
TGTGCCAGCAGCCAATCGACAGGGAGGGCTTTCTTT
CASSQSTGRAFF
>TRBV6-6|.|TRBJ1-4|.
TGTGCCAGCAGGACCGCGGGGGTGGATGAAAAACTGTTTTTT
CASRTAGVDEKLFF
>TRBV4-2|.|TRBJ2-1|.
TGTGCCAGCAGCCAAGATTTCTCGGGGTCCTCCTACAATGAGCAGTTCTTC
CASSQDFSGSSYNEQFF
>TRBV7-9|.|TRBJ2-5|.
TGTGCCAGCAGCTTAGCGCAGGAGGAAGAGACCCAGTACTTC
CASSLAQEEETQYF
>TRBV5-1|TRBD2|TRBJ2-5|once
TGCGCCAGCAGCGGGCGGGGGGGCTCAATGGAGACCCAGTACTTC
CASSGRGGSMETQYF
>TRBV13|TRBD1|TRBJ1-6|.
TGTGCCAGCAGCCAGGGGGACAGTTCTTACGCGGATTCACCCCTCCACTTT
CASSQGDSSYADSPLHF
>TRBV11-2|.|TRBJ2-7|.
TGTGCCAGCAGCTTAGGTGTGGTACTAGACGAGCAGTACTTC
CASSLGVVLDEQYF
>TRBV7-9|TRBD1|TRBJ2-7|.
TGTGCCAGCAGGGAGACAGGGTACGAGCAGTACTTC
CASRETGYEQYF
>TRBV5-6|TRBD2|TRBJ2-7|.
TGTGCCAGCAGCTTGAGTGAACTAGCGGGAGGGTACTTGAGGGAGCAGTACTTC
CASSLSELAGGYLREQYF
>TRBV7-6|.|TRBJ1-1|once
TGTGCCAGCAGCCGCGGGGGGAACACTGAAGCTTTCTTT
CASSRGGNTEAFF
>TRBV10-3|TRBD2|TRBJ2-7|.
TGTGCCATCAGTGAGACTAGCGGAGCCTACGAGCAGTACTTC
CAISETSGAYEQYF
>TRBV9|TRBD1|TRBJ1-2|few
TGTGCCAGCAGCGTAGTAGGGACAGAGTATGGCTACACCTTC
CASSVVGTEYGYTF
>TRBV28|.|TRBJ2-3|.
TGTGCCAGCAGCCTACAGGTTCCCCTAGGTAGAGATACGCAGTATTTT
CASSLQVPLGRDTQYF
>TRBV14|TRBD2|TRBJ2-1|.
TGTGCCAGCAGCTCAACGACTAGCGGGGCCTACAATGAGCAGTTCTTC
CASSSTTSGAYNEQFF
>TRBV11-3|.|TRBJ2-7|once
TGTGCCAGCAGCTTAGGCGGGGCCGACTACGAGCAGTACTTC
CASSLGGADYEQYF
>TRBV14|.|TRBJ2-7|.
TGTGCCAGCAGTCGCTCCTACGAGCAGTACTTC
CASSRSYEQYF
>TRBV9|TRBD1|TRBJ2-3|.
TGTGCCAGCAGCCCCCCGACAGGGGAACAAGATACGCAGTATTTT
CASSPPTGEQDTQYF
>TRBV4-1|.|TRBJ1-4|once
TGCGCCAGCAGCCAAGATCCAGGGGCTGGTGAAAAACTGTTTTTT
CASSQDPGAGEKLFF
>TRBV4-2|.|TRBJ2-2|.
TGTGCCAGCAGCCAAGTATCAGAAACCGGGGAGCTGTTTTTT
CASSQVSETGELFF
>TRBV7-9|.|TRBJ2-7|.
TGTGCCAGCAGCACGTTATGGGGGGGCGAAAGCGAGCAGTACTTC
CASSTLWGGESEQYF
>TRBV15|.|TRBJ2-2|.
TGTGCCACCAGCAGAGACAGGGGCACCGGGGAGCTGTTTTTT
CATSRDRGTGELFF
>TRBV7-9|TRBD1|TRBJ1-6|few
TGTGCCAGCAGCATGATCGGGACAGGGGAAAATTCACCCCTCCACTTT
CASSMIGTGENSPLHF
>TRBV4-2|TRBD2|TRBJ2-2|.
TGTGCCAGCAGCCATGGCGGGAGTGATGTCGGGGAGCTGTTTTTT
CASSHGGSDVGELFF
>TRBV9|.|TRBJ2-5|.
TGTGCCAGCAGCGGCCAGGGGAAAGAGACCCAGTACTTC
CASSGQGKETQYF
>TRBV19|TRBD1|TRBJ1-2|once
TGTGCCAGTAGTCCAGGACAGGGGGACTATGGCTACACCTTC
CASSPGQGDYGYTF
>TRBV6-5|.|TRBJ2-7|.
TGTGCCAGCAGTTTCTCCAGGGATTCCTACGAGCAGTACTTC
CASSFSRDSYEQYF
>TRBV4-3|.|TRBJ1-4|few
TGCGCCAGCAGCCAAGAAGGAGGCGGGACTAATGAAAAACTGTTTTTT
CASSQEGGGTNEKLFF
>TRBV6-5|.|TRBJ2-7|.
TGTGCCAGCAGTTACTCGCAGGACTCCTACGAGCAGTACTTC
CASSYSQDSYEQYF
>TRBV4-2|.|TRBJ1-2|.
TGTGCCAGCAGCCAAGATCCAACTCATGGGGCCTCCTATGGCTACACCTTC
CASSQDPTHGASYGYTF
>TRBV2|TRBD1|TRBJ2-2|once
TGTGCCAGCAGCGACAGGGGAAGGGGGACCGGGGAGCTGTTTTTT
CASSDRGRGTGELFF
>TRBV10-3|TRBD2|TRBJ2-7|.
TGTGCCATCACCCCTAGCGGGGGGGCCTACGAGCAGTACTTC
CAITPSGGAYEQYF
>TRBV6-4|.|TRBJ2-3|.
TGTGCCAGCAGCAAATCCCTAGCAGATAGCACAGATACGCAGTATTTT
CASSKSLADSTDTQYF
>TRBV6-5|TRBD1|TRBJ1-2|few
TGTGCCAGCAGTTACTCGAGAGGGACAGGGGCATATGGCTACACCTTC
CASSYSRGTGAYGYTF
>TRBV4-2|.|TRBJ1-3|.
TGTGCCAGCAGCCAAATAGCAGGGGAAGGGGGAAACACCATATATTTT
CASSQIAGEGGNTIYF
>TRBV12-5|TRBD2|TRBJ2-2|.
TGTGCTAGTGCCGGGGGGACCGGGGAGCTGTTTTTT
CASAGGTGELFF
>TRBV6-4|TRBD2|TRBJ2-3|.
TGTGCCAGCAGTGAAGGAGCGGGGACCACAGATACGCAGTATTTT
CASSEGAGTTDTQYF
>TRBV6-1|TRBD1|TRBJ2-6|few
TGTGCCAGCAGTGAACAGACAGGGTCTGGGGCCAACGTCCTGACTTTC
CASSEQTGSGANVLTF
>TRBV28|TRBD1|TRBJ2-7|.
TGTGCCAGCAGTATTGTCCGGGACAGGGTCCCCTCCTACGAGCAGTACTTC
CASSIVRDRVPSYEQYF